In its sample, the clone carrying this TCR beta chain was seen once. Its target is not known. This entry comes from a study of T cell responses to AZD1222 COVID-19 vaccine. Study results and caveats: Most donors were white British and more were female, and clonal diversity was possibly underestimated. None of the repertoires were sampled until the peak T cell response had passed.

Here immunoSEQ multiplex PCR was the method, and the copy in TCRdb shows in-frame clones only, minus some. The sample shows about 160,000 clones, approximately 87% of them seen only once. Germline V gene lookup returns CDR1 MNHNS and CDR2 SASEGT. The CDR3 totals 17 residues. Trimming cost V 3 bases and J 0 bases; bases outside gene matches: 5. The sequence was obtained from an adult who received the AZD1222 COVID-19 vaccine. The chain is built from TRBV6-1 and TRBJ1-6; 7 nucleotides agree with TRBD1. Sequenced here: peripheral blood, sampled 28 days after the second AZD1222 dose. The chain's CDR3 is CASSESTGSSYNSPLHF. In DNA, the CDR3 is TGTGCCAGCAGTGAGTCGACAGGGAGCTCCTATAATTCACCCCTCCACTTT.